Below, one TCR beta chain is given with its context. It was RNA transcripts that yielded the amplified TCR beta CDR3 regions. A first-round RT-PCR of the TCR CDR3 used the HTBI primer set. TCRdb reprocessed the multiplex PCR reads via MiXCR and lists one record per CDR3 protein. This sample has about 640,000 distinct CDR3 sequences, with 45% found just once. This sample is drawn from a study of T cells in Graves' hyperthyroidism and ophthalmopathy. This CDR3 has 16 amino acids. The germline gives CDR1 SGHTA, CDR2 FQGNSA. J lost 1 base, V lost 1 base, and 6 bases had no gene match. Uncontrolled infection, other autoimmune disease, pregnancy or lactation disqualified patients from enrolment.

The TCR comes from an adult man with Graves' disease, either hyperthyroidism or ophthalmopathy (not recorded which). The specimen sequenced was peripheral blood or thyroid tissue (not recorded which). V is TRBV7-2 and J is TRBJ2-7; 8 positions match TRBD1. The CDR3 loop reads CASSLVTGDRSYEQYF. DNA for the CDR3: TGTGCCAGCAGCTTAGTCACCGGGGACAGGTCCTACGAGCAGTACTTC.